What follows is one TCR beta chain and its context. Its antigen is as yet unknown. TCRdb reprocessed the reads via MiXCR and lists one record per CDR3 protein. The table includes 100,000 to 150,000 distinct CDR3 sequences, 32% detected once. These data belong to a study of T cell repertoires in cytomegalovirus infection. The ends were cut back, 1 base at V and 2 bases at J, with 11 bases in the middle. The CDR3 has 15 amino acids. Germline CDR1 is SEHNR and CDR2 is FQNEAQ (reference sequence). The sequence was collected from a human donor in good health (CMV status not recorded). Some clones in this sample may be carry-over from other donors' samples. Sequences were derived from CD8+ T cells from cultured PBMCs, sampled from culture after CMV antigen stimulation. The gene calls are TRBV7-9 and TRBJ1-1; no clear D. In nucleotides, the CDR3 is TGTGCCAGCAGCTTAGATATGACCCCAAACACTGAAGCTTTCTTT. Translated: CASSLDMTPNTEAFF.